This TCR beta chain was obtained from a study of blood T cell repertoires in COVID-19. Study information: T cells, B-cell-depleted T cells, or PBMCs supplied cDNA or gDNA.

Data came from immunoSEQ multiplex PCR; TCRdb stores just in-frame clones and leaves some out. The profile shows approximately 200,000 clones, about 85% of them singletons. In this sample, this clone turned up once. Germline CDR1 is SGHNT and CDR2 is YYREEE (reference sequence). There are 18 residues in the CDR3. V lost 4 bases, J lost 2 bases, and 11 bases stayed unmatched. This receptor was obtained from a man between 65 and 79 years old with acute or convalescent COVID-19. What was sequenced was peripheral blood. The J gene is TRBJ2-1, the V gene TRBV5-4, with TRBD1 matching over 11 bases. The CDR3 here is CASSPRTGGAVPYNEQFF. The CDR3 DNA sequence: TGTGCCAGCAGCCCTCGGACAGGGGGCGCTGTACCCTACAATGAGCAGTTCTTC.